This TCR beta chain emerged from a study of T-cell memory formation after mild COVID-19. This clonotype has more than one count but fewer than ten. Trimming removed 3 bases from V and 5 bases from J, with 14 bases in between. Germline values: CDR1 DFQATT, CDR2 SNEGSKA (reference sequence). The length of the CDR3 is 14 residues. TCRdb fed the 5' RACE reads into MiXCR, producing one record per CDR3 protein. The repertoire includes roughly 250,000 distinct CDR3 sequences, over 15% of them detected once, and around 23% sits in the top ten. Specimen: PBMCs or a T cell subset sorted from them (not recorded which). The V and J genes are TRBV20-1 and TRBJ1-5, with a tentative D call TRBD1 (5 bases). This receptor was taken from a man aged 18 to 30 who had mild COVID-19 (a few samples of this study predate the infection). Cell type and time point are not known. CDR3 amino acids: CSASVGEEHQPQHF. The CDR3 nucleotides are TGCAGTGCTAGCGTAGGGGAAGAGCATCAGCCCCAGCATTTT.